This passage covers 14 T cell receptor beta chains from one sample sequenced in a study of cytomegalovirus exposure and HLA in healthy donors. The PCR employed 60 Vbeta primers together with 13 Jbeta primers. Repertoires were generated with immunoSEQ multiplex PCR, while TCRdb's copy carries only in-frame clones and drops some. The sample includes some 120,000 clones, about 69% of them seen just once. Material: PBMCs. The origin of the receptors is a man between 25 and 39 years old in good health and CMV-seronegative.

The chain couples TRBV7-3 to TRBJ2-5; 7 bases are a match to TRBD1. This CDR3 region has 15 residues. Germline trimming cut 1 base from V and 5 bases from J; bases unmatched to any gene: 7. CDR1 and CDR2 from the germline V gene are SGHTA and FQGTGA. The CDR3 coding sequence is TGTGCCAGCAGCTTAATGACAGGGAAATCTGAGACCCAGTACTTC. This translates into CASSLMTGKSETQYF.

The chain couples TRBV6-4 to TRBJ1-4; D perhaps matches TRBD1 (5 bases). V was pared by 3 bases and J by 3 bases, with 17 bases between. The CDR3 runs to 17 residues. Germline values: CDR1 MRHNA, CDR2 SNTAGT. In DNA, the CDR3 is TGTGCCAGCAGTGAACCACAATTACAGGAACCTAATGAAAAACTGTTTTTT. This encodes CASSEPQLQEPNEKLFF.

The rearrangement links TRBV5-1 to TRBJ2-5; TRBD2 is a possible D gene (7 bases). Germline CDR1 and CDR2: SGHRS and YFSETQ. V was clipped by 4 bases and J by 5 bases, with 21 bases between them. The CDR3 is 16 amino acids. The CDR3 protein is CASSPRGVAGRETQYF. The CDR3 coding sequence is TGCGCCAGCAGCCCCAGGGGAGTCGCCGGGAGGGAGACCCAGTACTTC.

This clone was recorded once. The V and J genes are TRBV28 and TRBJ1-5, with D perhaps matching TRBD1 (6 bases). V lost 4 bases, J lost 7 bases, and 14 bases lay in between. The length of the CDR3 is 14 residues. The V gene's germline CDR1 is MDHEN and CDR2 SYDVKM. The DNA of the CDR3 is TGTGCCAGCAGTTACCAGGGGCTTGGACAGCCCCAGCATTTT. Amino acids: CASSYQGLGQPQHF. Variable domain in full (rest from reference TRBV28 and TRBJ1-5): DVKVTQSSRYLVKRTGEKVFLECVQDMDHENMFWYRQDPGLGLRLIYFSYDVKMKEKGDIPEGYSVSREKKERFSLILESASTNQTSMYLCASSYQGLGQPQHFGDGTRLSIL.

V usage is TRBV6-5 and J usage is TRBJ1-1; 7 bases are shared with TRBD1. The J segment lost 11 bases and the V segment lost 8 bases, leaving 17 bases of the junction unmatched. The CDR3 contains 14 residues. The V gene's germline CDR1 is MNHEY and CDR2 SVGAGI. The DNA of the CDR3 is TGTGCCAGCCGACGGGAGGGGGCCGTCAATGGGGCTTTCTTT. Translation gives CASRREGAVNGAFF.

CDR3 DNA sequence: TGTGCCAGCAGCGGGGACAGGAATCAGCCCCAGCATTTT. This sequence encodes CASSGDRNQPQHF. V is TRBV5-6 and J is TRBJ1-5; TRBD1 matches at 8 bases. V shed 4 bases, J shed 4 bases, and the junction held 1 base outside the gene matches. The CDR3 runs to 13 residues. Germline V gene lookup returns CDR1 SGHDT and CDR2 YYEEEE.

This clone came up once. The gene calls are TRBV6-5 and TRBJ2-3; no reliable D call. CDR3 size: 14 residues. Trimming took 2 bases from V and 2 from J, leaving 8 bases between them. From germline, CDR1 is MNHEY and CDR2 SVGAGI. CDR3 coding DNA: TGTGCCAGCAGTTACGGGCAGACCACAGATACGCAGTATTTT. Encoded protein: CASSYGQTTDTQYF.

The chain employs TRBV6-1 and TRBJ1-3; D is ambiguous. CDR1 and CDR2 (germline): MNHNS, SASEGT. CDR3 size: 13 residues. The ends were cut back, 2 bases at V and 4 bases at J, with 6 bases in the middle. CDR3 residues: CASSERGGNTIYF. The DNA for the CDR3 is TGTGCCAGCAGTGAACGAGGGGGAAACACCATATATTTT.

The chain combines TRBV10-3 with TRBJ2-3; TRBD2 matches 13 bases. The CDR3 is 15 residues long. Germline lookup yields CDR1 ENHRY and CDR2 SYGVKD. The V segment lost 10 bases and the J segment 5 bases; nucleotides outside the gene matches: 9. The CDR3 DNA sequence: TGTGCCAGCAGAGGACTAGCGGGAGTTGTAGATACGCAGTATTTT. Protein product: CASRGLAGVVDTQYF.

This clone was seen a handful of times. V gene TRBV7-6 combines with J gene TRBJ2-1, with TRBD2 matching over 9 bases. The CDR3 has 16 amino acids. Per the germline V gene, CDR1 is SGHVS and CDR2 is FNYEAQ. Trimming took 4 bases from V and 4 from J; bases not matched to a gene: 8. CDR3: CASSSSVAGVYNEQFF. CDR3 DNA: TGTGCCAGCAGCTCCTCCGTAGCGGGGGTTTACAATGAGCAGTTCTTC.

The J gene is TRBJ2-3, the V gene TRBV2, with 7 bases that match TRBD2. CDR3 size: 13 residues. Germline V CDR1 and CDR2: SNHLY, FYNNEI. V gave up 8 bases and J gave up 2 bases; unmatched junction bases: 4. The CDR3 bases are TGTGCCAGCTGGGGACTACTCACAGATACGCAGTATTTT. It encodes CASWGLLTDTQYF.

The rearrangement joins TRBV30 to TRBJ1-4; D unresolved. Trimming removed 2 bases from V and 7 bases from J, with 14 bases in between. The CDR3 consists of 14 residues. CDR1 and CDR2 from the germline V gene are GTSNPN and SVGIG (reference sequence). CDR3 sequence reads: CAWSRDRGSEKLFF. The DNA for the CDR3 is TGTGCCTGGAGTAGGGATCGTGGGAGTGAAAAACTGTTTTTT. The full variable domain, rest sourced from reference TRBV30 and TRBJ1-4, is SQTIHQWPATLVQPVGSPLSLECTVEGTSNPNLYWYRQAAGRGLQLLFYSVGIGQISSEVPQNLSASRPQDRQFILSSKKLLLSDSGFYLCAWSRDRGSEKLFFGSGTQLSVL.

The chain couples TRBV10-2 to TRBJ2-1; TRBD2 agrees at 12 bases. The CDR3 totals 16 residues. With V trimmed by 5 bases and J by 2 bases, 4 bases remained unmatched. In germline, CDR1 is WSHSY, CDR2 SAAADI. CDR3 nucleotides: TGCGCCAGCAGTTTCGGACTAGCGGGGCCCTACAATGAGCAGTTCTTC. Translation gives CASSFGLAGPYNEQFF.

This clone occurred once. The V gene is TRBV5-6, the J gene TRBJ1-1; D might be TRBD1 (5 bases). The CDR3 runs 15 residues. Germline values: CDR1 SGHDT, CDR2 YYEEEE. V dropped 4 bases and J dropped 1 base, with 14 bases sitting between them. CDR3 amino acids: CASSPTPRANTEAFF. For the CDR3, the DNA is TGTGCCAGCAGCCCTACTCCCAGGGCGAACACTGAAGCTTTCTTT.